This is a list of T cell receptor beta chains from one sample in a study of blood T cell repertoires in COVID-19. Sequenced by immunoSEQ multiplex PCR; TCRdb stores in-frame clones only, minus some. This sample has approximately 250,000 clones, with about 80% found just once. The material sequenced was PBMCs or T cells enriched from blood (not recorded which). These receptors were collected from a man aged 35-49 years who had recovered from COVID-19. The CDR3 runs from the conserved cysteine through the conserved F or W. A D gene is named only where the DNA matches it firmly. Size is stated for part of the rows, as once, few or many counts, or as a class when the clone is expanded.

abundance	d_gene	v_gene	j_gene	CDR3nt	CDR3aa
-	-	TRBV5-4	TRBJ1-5	TGTGCCAGCAGCTTGGCAGGGCACAATCAGCCCCAGCATTTT	CASSLAGHNQPQHF
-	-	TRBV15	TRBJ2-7	TGTGCCACCAGCAGGGAGGAGGAGGGGGCGGCCTCCTACGAGCAGTACTTC	CATSREEEGAASYEQYF
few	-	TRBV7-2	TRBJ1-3	TGTGCCAGCAGCTTAGTTACGGGAGCCGGAAACACCATATATTTT	CASSLVTGAGNTIYF
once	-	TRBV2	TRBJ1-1	TGTGCCAGCAGTGCGGGTATGAACACTGAAGCTTTCTTT	CASSAGMNTEAFF
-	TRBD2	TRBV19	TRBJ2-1	TGTGCTAGTAGTGTCGGGGGGGCAACCTACAATGAGCAGTTCTTC	CASSVGGATYNEQFF
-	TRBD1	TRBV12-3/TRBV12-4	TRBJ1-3	TGTGCCAGCAGCTCAGGGGGAGGAAACACCATATATTTT	CASSSGGGNTIYF
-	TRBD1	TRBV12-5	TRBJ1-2	TGTGGATCCTCCACAGGGGAAGGGTATGGCTACACCTTC	CGSSTGEGYGYTF
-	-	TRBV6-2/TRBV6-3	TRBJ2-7	TGTGCCAGCAGCTCCTCCTGGCGGGAGCAGTACTTC	CASSSSWREQYF
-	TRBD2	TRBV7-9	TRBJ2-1	TGTGCCAGCAGCTTAGGAGGTAGCGGGAGCTCCTACAATGAGCAGTTCTTC	CASSLGGSGSSYNEQFF
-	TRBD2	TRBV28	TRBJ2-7	TGTGCCAGCAGTTACTCGACTAGCGGGAAATACGAGCAGTACTTC	CASSYSTSGKYEQYF